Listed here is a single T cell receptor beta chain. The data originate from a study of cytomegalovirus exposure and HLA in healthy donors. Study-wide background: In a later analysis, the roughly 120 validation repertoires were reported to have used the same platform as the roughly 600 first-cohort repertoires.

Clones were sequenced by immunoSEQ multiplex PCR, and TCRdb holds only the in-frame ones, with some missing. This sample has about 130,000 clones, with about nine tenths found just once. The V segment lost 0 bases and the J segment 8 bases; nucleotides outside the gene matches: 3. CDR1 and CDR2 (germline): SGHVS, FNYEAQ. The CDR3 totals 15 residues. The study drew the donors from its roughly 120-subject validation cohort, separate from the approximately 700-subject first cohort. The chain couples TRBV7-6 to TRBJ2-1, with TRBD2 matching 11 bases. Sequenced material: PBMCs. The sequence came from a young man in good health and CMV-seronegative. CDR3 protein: CASSLASGRGYEQFF. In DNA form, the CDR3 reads TGTGCCAGCAGCTTAGCTAGCGGGAGGGGTTATGAGCAGTTCTTC. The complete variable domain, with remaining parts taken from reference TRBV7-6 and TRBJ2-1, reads GAGVSQSPRYKVTKRGQDVALRCDPISGHVSLYWYRQALGQGPEFLTYFNYEAQQDKSGLPNDRFSAERPEGSISTLTIQRTEQRDSAMYRCASSLASGRGYEQFFGPGTRLTVL.